This T cell receptor (beta chain) was sequenced for a study of blood T cells in healthy people across ages. The sample holds a few counts of this clonotype. Primers used in a second PCR of about 6 to 11 cycles were a sample-barcoded 5' primer and a J-beta primer mix. Every cDNA molecule carried a tag from a template-switch adaptor bearing 12 random nucleotides. TCRdb fed the 5' RACE reads into MiXCR, producing one record per CDR3 protein. Of more than 1 million distinct CDR3 sequences listed, less than 50% are singletons. The CDR3 totals 14 residues. Trimming removed 0 bases at V and 6 bases at J, with 10 bases between. Germline V lookup: CDR1 SGDLS, CDR2 YYNGEE.

The source of this sequence is a woman aged 60-70 years in good health. The chain uses TRBV9 and TRBJ2-1; a weak D match, TRBD2 (5 bases). Sequencing used blood. The chain's CDR3 is CASSVALAGNEQFF. CDR3 coding DNA: TGTGCCAGCAGCGTAGCTCTAGCTGGCAATGAGCAGTTCTTC.